The rows below give T cell receptor beta chains drawn from one sample of a study of T cell responses to AZD1222 COVID-19 vaccine. Some clones are missing from TCRdb's copy, which holds only in-frame ones; the method was immunoSEQ multiplex PCR. The data contain more than 95,000 clones, around 89% of them singletons. The sequences come from peripheral blood, collected on day 0 of AZD1222 vaccination. Every receptor here comes from an adult in good health. Each CDR3 is given without its conserved first and last residue. Fields, in order: V gene, CDR3 protein.

>TRBV7-8
ASSPRQGAAEQY
>TRBV19
ASSSRGGYEQY
>TRBV6-1
ASSERWRAGNQPQH
>TRBV5-5
ASSSYPGQGYEQY
>TRBV7-9
ASSFPQGAGYEETQY
>TRBV7-8
ASSLTGVDTQY
>TRBV14
ASSQASATEAF
>TRBV5-1
ASNRGVFSSTDTQY
>TRBV6-5
ASSFGSNQPQH
>TRBV18
ASSGQANTEAF
>TRBV18
ASSGRGAEKLF
>TRBV5-1
ASSLTQETQY
>TRBV7-3
ASSLTGSHSEAF
>TRBV3-1/TRBV3-2
ASSQSPESTDTQY
>TRBV18
ASSPPGQKHEKLF
>TRBV7-2
ASSRTSGPYNEQF
>TRBV5-1
ASSLGGSTGGEETQY
>TRBV11-2
ASSSGLRDRTEAF
>TRBV20-1
SVLEIYEQY
>TRBV7-2
ASSLRAGEGNQPQH
>TRBV2
ASSEIGNTEAF
>TRBV4-3
ASSQEYTANSYEQY
>TRBV4-2
ASSHPGGGGAGELF
>TRBV18
ASSPLGHIAYSSYNEQF
>TRBV27
ASSPSQETQY
>TRBV6-5
ASSYLTGFGELF